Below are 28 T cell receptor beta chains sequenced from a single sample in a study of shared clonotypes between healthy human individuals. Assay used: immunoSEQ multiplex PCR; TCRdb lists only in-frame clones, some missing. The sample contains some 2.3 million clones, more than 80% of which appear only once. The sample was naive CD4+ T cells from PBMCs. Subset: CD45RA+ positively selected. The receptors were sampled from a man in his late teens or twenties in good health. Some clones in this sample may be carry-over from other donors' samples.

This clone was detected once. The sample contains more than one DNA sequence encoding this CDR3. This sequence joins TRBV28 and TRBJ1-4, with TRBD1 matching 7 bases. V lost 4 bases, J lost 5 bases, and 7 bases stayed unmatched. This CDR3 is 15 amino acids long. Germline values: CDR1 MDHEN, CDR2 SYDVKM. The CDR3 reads CASSSTGATNEKLFF. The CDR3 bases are TGTGCCAGCAGTTCCACAGGGGCTACCAATGAAAAACTGTTTTTT.

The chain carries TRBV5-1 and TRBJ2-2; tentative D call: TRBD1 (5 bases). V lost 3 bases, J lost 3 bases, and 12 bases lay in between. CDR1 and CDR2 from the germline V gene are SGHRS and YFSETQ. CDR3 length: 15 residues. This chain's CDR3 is CASSSRTLYTGELFF. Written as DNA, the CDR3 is TGCGCCAGCAGCTCAAGGACACTATACACCGGGGAGCTGTTTTTT.

The CDR3 region is CASRMGTEPYNEQFF. CDR3 bases: TGTGCCAGCAGAATGGGGACAGAACCCTACAATGAGCAGTTCTTC. The rearrangement joins TRBV27 to TRBJ2-1, with 7 bases matching TRBD1. There are 15 residues in the CDR3. The V gene end was trimmed by 6 bases and the J gene end by 2 bases; junction bases not matched to a gene: 7. Per germline, CDR1 MNHEY and CDR2 SMNVEV (reference sequence).

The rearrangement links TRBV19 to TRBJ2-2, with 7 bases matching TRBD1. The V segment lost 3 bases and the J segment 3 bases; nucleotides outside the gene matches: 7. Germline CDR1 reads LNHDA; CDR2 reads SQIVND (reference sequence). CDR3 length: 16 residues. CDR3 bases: TGTGCCAGTAGTATCTACGGGCAGGGGGACACCGGGGAGCTGTTTTTT. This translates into CASSIYGQGDTGELFF.

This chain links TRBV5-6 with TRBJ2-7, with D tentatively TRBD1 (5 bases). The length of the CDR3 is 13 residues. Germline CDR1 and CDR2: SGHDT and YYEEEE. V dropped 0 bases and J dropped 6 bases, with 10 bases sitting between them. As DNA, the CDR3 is TGTGCCAGCAGCTTGGACAGGCTCTCCGAGCAGTACTTC. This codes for CASSLDRLSEQYF.

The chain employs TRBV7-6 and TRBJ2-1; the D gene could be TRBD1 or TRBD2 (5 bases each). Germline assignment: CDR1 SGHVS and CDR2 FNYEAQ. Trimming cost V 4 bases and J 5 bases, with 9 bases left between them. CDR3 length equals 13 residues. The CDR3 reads CASSSGPNNEQFF. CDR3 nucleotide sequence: TGTGCCAGCAGCTCGGGGCCTAACAATGAGCAGTTCTTC.

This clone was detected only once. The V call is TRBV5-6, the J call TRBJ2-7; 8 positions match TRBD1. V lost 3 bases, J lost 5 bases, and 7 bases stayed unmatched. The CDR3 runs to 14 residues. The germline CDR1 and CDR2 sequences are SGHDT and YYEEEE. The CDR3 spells CASSSVDRVDEQYF. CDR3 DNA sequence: TGTGCCAGCAGCTCAGTGGACAGGGTTGACGAGCAGTACTTC.

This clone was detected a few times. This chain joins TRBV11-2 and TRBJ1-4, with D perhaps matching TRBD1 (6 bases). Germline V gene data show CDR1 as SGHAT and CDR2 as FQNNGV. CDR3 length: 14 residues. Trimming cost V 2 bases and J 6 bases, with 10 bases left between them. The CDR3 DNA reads TGTGCCAGCAGCTTATGGGCAGGGGATGAAAAACTGTTTTTT. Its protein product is CASSLWAGDEKLFF. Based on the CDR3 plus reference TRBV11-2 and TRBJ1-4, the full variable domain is EAGVAQSPRYKIIEKRQSVAFWCNPISGHATLYWYQQILGQGPKLLIQFQNNGVVDDSQLPKDRFSAERLKGVDSTLKIQPAKLEDSAVYLCASSLWAGDEKLFFGSGTQLSVL.

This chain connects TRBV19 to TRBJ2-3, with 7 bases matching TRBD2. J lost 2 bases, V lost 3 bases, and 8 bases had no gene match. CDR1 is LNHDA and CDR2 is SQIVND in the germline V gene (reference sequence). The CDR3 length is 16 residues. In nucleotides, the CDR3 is TGTGCCAGTAGTATTGGGAGCGGGAAATCCACAGATACGCAGTATTTT. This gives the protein CASSIGSGKSTDTQYF.

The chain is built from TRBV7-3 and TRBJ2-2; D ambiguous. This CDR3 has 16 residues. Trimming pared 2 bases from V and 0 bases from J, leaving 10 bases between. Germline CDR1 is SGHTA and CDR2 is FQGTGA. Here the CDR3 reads CASSLWVSSNTGELFF. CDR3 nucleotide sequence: TGTGCCAGCAGCTTATGGGTTAGCTCGAACACCGGGGAGCTGTTTTTT.

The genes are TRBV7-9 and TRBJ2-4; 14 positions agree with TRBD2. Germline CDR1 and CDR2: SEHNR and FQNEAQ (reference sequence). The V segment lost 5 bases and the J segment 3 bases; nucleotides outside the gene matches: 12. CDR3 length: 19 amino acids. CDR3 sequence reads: CASSTPGLAGVQGKNIQYF. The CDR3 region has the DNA TGTGCCAGCAGCACTCCGGGACTAGCGGGAGTTCAAGGCAAAAACATTCAGTACTTC.

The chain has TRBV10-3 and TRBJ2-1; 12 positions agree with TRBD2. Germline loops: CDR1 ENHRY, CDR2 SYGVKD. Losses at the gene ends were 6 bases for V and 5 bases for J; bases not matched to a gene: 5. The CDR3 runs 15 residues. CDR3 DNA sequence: TGTGCCATCAGCCTGACTAGCGGGAGCGACAATGAGCAGTTCTTC. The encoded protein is CAISLTSGSDNEQFF.

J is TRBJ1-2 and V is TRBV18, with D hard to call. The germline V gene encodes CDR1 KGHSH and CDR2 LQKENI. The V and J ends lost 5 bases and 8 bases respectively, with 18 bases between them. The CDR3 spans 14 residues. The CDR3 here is CASSATAVDEGYTF. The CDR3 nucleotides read TGTGCCAGCTCAGCGACGGCTGTAGATGAGGGCTACACCTTC.

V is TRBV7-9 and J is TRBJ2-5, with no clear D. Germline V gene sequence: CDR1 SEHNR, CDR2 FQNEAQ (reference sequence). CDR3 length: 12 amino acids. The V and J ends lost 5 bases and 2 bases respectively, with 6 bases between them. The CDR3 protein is CASSPKQETQYF. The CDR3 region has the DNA TGTGCCAGCAGCCCCAAACAAGAGACCCAGTACTTC.

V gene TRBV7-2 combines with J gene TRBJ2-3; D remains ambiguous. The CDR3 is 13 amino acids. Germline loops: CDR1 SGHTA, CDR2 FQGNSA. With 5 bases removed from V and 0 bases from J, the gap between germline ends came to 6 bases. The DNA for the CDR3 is TGTGCCAGCAGCCGTTCTAGCACAGATACGCAGTATTTT. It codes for CASSRSSTDTQYF.

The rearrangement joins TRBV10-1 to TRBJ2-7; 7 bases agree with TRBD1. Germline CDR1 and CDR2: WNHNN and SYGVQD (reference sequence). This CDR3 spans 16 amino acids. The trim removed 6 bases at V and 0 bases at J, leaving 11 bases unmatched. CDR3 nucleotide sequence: TGCGCCAGCAGGTATAAGGGGGCCCTGAGCTCCTACGAGCAGTACTTC. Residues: CASRYKGALSSYEQYF.

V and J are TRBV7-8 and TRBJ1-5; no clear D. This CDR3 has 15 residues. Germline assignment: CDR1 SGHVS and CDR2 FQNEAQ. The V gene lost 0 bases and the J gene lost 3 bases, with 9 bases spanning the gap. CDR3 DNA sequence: TGTGCCAGCAGCTTAGCCCGTACCTCCAATCAGCCCCAGCATTTT. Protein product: CASSLARTSNQPQHF.

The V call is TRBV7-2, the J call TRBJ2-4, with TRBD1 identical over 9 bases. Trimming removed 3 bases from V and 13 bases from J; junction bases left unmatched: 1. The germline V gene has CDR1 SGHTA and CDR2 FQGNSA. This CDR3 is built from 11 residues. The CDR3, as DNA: TGTGCCAGCAGCTTTGGACAGGGGCAGTACTTC. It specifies CASSFGQGQYF.

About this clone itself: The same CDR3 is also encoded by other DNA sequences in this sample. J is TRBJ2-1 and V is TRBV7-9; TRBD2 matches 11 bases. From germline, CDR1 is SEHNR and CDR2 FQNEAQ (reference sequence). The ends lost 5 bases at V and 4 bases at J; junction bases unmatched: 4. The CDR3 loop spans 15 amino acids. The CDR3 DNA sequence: TGTGCCAGCAGCCCGGGACTAGCGGATTACAATGAGCAGTTCTTC. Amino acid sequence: CASSPGLADYNEQFF.

The CDR3 sequence: CSGAGGPETQYF. CDR3 nucleotide sequence: TGCAGCGGGGCGGGCGGTCCAGAGACCCAGTACTTC. The rearrangement uses TRBV29-1 and TRBJ2-5; perhaps TRBD2 as D (5 bases). Germline V CDR1 and CDR2: SQVTM, ANQGSEA. The CDR3 is made up of 12 amino acids. The V end was cut by 7 bases, the J end by 4 bases, with 13 bases between.

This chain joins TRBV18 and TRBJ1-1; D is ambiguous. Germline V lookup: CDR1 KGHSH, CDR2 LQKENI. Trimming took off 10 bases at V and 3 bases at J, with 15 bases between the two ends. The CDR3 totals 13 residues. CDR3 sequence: CATRWGQDTEAFF. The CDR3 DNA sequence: TGTGCCACACGATGGGGTCAAGACACTGAAGCTTTCTTT.

The CDR3, as DNA: TGTGCCAGCTCACAAGAAGGGGCGAGCAATCAGCCCCAGCATTTT. Protein sequence: CASSQEGASNQPQHF. The chain joins TRBV18 to TRBJ1-5; TRBD1 might be the D (5 bases). The germline gives CDR1 KGHSH, CDR2 LQKENI. V lost 4 bases, J lost 1 base, and 11 bases lay in between. The CDR3 spans 15 residues. Full variable domain (rest looked up from reference TRBV18 and TRBJ1-5): NAGVMQNPRHLVRRRGQEARLRCSPMKGHSHVYWYRQLPEEGLKFMVYLQKENIIDESGMPKERFSAEFPKEGPSILRIQQVVRGDSAAYFCASSQEGASNQPQHFGDGTRLSIL.

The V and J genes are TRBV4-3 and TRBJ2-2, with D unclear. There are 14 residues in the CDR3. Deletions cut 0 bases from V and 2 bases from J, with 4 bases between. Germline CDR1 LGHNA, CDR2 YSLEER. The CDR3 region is CASSQDRNTGELFF. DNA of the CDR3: TGCGCCAGCAGCCAAGATCGAAACACCGGGGAGCTGTTTTTT.

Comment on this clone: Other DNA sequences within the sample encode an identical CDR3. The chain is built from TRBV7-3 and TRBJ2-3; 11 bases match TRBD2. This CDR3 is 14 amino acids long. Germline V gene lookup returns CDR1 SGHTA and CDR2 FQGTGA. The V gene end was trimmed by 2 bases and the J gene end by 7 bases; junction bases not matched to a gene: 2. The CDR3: CASSLGTSGYTQYF. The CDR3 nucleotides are TGTGCCAGCAGCTTAGGGACTAGCGGATATACGCAGTATTTT.

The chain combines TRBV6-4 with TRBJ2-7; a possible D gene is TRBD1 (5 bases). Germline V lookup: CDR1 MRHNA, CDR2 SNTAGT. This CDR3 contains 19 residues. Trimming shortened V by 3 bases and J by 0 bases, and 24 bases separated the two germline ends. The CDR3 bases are TGTGCCAGCAGTGAATCAACCCTCGACAGAAAACAGAGCTCCTACGAGCAGTACTTC. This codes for CASSESTLDRKQSSYEQYF.

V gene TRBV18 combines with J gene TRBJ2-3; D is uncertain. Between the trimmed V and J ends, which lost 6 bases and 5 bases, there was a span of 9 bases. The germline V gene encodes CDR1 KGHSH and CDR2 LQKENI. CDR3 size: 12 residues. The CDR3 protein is CASSLAVDTQYF. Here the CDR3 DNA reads TGTGCCAGCTCCCTCGCGGTAGATACGCAGTATTTT.

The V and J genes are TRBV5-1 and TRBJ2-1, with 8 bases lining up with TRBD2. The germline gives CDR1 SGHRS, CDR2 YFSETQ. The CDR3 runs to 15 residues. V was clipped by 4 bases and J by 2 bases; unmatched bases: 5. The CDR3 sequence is CASSATSDPYNEQFF. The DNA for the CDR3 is TGCGCCAGCAGCGCGACTAGCGACCCCTACAATGAGCAGTTCTTC.

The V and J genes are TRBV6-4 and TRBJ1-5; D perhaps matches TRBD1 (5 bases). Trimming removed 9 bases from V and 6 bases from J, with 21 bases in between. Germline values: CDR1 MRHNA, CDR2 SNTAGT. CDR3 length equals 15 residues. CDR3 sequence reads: CARRQSPVRSQPQHF. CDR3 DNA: TGTGCCAGGAGACAGTCCCCAGTCAGGAGTCAGCCCCAGCATTTT.